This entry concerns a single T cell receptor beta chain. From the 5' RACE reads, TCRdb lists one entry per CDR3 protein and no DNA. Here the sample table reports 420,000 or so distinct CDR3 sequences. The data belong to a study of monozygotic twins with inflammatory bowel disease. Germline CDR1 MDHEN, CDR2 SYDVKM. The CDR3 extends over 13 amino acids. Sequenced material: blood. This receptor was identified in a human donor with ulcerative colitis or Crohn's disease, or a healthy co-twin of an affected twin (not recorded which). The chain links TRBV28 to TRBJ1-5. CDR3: CASSFYVTQPQHF.